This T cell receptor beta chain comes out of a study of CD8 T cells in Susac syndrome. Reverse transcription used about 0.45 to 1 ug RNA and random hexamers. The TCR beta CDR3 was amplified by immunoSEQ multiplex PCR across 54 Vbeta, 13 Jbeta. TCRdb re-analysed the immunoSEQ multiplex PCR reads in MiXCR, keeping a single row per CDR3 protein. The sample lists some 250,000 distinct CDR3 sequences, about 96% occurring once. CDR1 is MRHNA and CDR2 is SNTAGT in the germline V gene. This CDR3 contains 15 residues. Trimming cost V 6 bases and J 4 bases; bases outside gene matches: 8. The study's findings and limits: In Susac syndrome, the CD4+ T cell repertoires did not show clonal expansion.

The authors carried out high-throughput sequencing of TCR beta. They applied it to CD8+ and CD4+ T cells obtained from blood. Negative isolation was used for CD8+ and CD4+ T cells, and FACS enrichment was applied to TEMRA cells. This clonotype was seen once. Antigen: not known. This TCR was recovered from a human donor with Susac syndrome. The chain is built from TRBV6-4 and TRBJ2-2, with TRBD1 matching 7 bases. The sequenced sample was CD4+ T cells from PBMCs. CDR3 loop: CASSPRQGSTGELFF. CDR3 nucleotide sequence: TGTGCCAGCAGCCCCCGACAGGGATCCACCGGGGAGCTGTTTTTT.